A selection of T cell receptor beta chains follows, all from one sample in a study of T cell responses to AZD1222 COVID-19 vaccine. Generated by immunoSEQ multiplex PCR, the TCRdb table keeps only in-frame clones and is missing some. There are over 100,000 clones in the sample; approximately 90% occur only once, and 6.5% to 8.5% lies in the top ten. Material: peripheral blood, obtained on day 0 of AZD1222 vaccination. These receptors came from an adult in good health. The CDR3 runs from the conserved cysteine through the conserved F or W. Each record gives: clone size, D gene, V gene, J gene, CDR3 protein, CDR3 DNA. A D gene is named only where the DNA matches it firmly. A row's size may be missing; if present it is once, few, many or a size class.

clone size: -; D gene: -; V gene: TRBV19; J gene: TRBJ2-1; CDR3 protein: CASSINYLNEQFF; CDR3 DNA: TGTGCCAGTAGTATTAACTACCTAAATGAGCAGTTCTTC
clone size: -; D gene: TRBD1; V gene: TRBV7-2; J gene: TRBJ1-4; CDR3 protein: CASSPGTGGGLATNEKLFF; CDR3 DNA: TGTGCCAGCAGTCCAGGGACAGGGGGCGGATTGGCGACTAATGAAAAACTGTTTTTT
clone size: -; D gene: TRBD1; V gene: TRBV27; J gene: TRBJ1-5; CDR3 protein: CASRPGQGANQPQHF; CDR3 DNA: TGTGCCAGCAGGCCGGGACAGGGGGCAAATCAGCCCCAGCATTTT
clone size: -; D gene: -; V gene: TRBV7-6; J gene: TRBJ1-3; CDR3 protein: CASSLAGVFGNTIYF; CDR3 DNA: TGTGCCAGCAGCTTAGCTGGGGTTTTTGGAAACACCATATATTTT
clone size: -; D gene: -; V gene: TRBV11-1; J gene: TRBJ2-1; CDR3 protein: CASSFEGGLGEQFF; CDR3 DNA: TGTGCCAGCAGCTTCGAGGGGGGGCTGGGTGAGCAGTTCTTC
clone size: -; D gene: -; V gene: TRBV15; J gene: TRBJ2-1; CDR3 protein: CATRFYSASEQFF; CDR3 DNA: TGTGCCACCAGGTTCTACTCTGCTAGTGAGCAGTTCTTC
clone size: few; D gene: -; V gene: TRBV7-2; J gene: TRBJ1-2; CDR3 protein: CASSLAATGGYTF; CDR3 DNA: TGTGCCAGCAGCTTAGCGGCTACCGGCGGCTACACCTTC
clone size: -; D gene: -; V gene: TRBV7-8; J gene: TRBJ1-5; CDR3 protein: CASSSREGDQPQHF; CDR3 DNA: TGTGCCAGCAGCTCCCGCGAGGGTGACCAGCCCCAGCATTTT
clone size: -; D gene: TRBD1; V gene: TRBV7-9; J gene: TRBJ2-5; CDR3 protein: CASSSSPGTGLETQYF; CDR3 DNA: TGTGCCAGCAGCTCCAGTCCCGGGACAGGGTTGGAGACCCAGTACTTC
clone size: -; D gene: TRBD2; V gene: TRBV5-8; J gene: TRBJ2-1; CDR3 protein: CASSLAWTSGGFHEQFF; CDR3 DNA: TGTGCCAGCAGCTTGGCCTGGACTAGCGGGGGGTTTCATGAGCAGTTCTTC
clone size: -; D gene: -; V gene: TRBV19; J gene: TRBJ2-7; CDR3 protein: CASSIQVTSYEQYF; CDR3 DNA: TGTGCCAGTAGTATACAGGTCACCTCCTACGAGCAGTACTTC
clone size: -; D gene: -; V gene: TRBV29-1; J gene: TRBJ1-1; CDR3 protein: CSALTGMRFGGAFF; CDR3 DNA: TGCAGCGCGCTTACAGGGATGCGGTTTGGGGGGGCTTTCTTT
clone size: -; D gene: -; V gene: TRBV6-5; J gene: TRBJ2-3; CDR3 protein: CASSPGGDTQYF; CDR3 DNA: TGTGCCAGCAGCCCCGGCGGAGATACGCAGTATTTT
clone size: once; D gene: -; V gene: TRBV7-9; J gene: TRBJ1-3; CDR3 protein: CASSPEMVGNTIYF; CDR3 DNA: TGTGCCAGCAGCCCGGAGATGGTTGGAAACACCATATATTTT
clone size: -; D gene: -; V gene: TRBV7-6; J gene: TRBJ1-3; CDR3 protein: CASSLGGSSVNTIYF; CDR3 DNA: TGTGCCAGCAGCTTAGGAGGCAGTTCGGTAAACACCATATATTTT
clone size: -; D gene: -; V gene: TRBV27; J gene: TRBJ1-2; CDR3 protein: CASGPHTGGGGYTF; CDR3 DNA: TGTGCCAGCGGCCCCCACACAGGAGGTGGAGGCTACACCTTC
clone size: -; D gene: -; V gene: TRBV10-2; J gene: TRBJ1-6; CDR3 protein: CASSESSSPLHF; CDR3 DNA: TGCGCCAGCAGTGAGTCGTCTTCACCCCTCCACTTT
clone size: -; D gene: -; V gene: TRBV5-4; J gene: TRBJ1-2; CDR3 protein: CASRKYIGSRYGYTF; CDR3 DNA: TGTGCCAGCAGGAAGTATATAGGCTCTCGGTATGGCTACACCTTC
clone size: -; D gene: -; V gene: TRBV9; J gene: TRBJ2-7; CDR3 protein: CASSVGTTLAHEQYF; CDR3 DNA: TGTGCCAGCAGCGTAGGCACTACTCTAGCCCACGAGCAGTACTTC
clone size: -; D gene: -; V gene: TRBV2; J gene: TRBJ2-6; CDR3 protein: CASNIRGRSGANVLTF; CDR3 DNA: TGTGCCAGCAACATCAGAGGCAGGTCTGGGGCCAACGTCCTGACTTTC
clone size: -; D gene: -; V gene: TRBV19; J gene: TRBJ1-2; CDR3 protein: CASSIQEHYDGYTF; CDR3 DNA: TGTGCCAGTAGTATTCAGGAACACTACGATGGCTACACCTTC
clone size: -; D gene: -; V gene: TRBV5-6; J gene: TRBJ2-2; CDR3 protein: CASTHLALRAGELFF; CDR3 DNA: TGTGCCAGCACCCACCTTGCTCTGAGGGCCGGGGAGCTGTTTTTT
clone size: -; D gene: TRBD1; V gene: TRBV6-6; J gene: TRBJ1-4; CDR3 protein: CASSQPGQHEKLFF; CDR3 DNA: TGTGCCAGCAGTCAGCCGGGACAGCATGAAAAACTGTTTTTT
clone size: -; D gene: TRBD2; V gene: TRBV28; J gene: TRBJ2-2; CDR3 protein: CASSVASGGTGELFF; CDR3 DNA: TGTGCCAGCAGCGTGGCTAGCGGGGGGACCGGGGAGCTGTTTTTT
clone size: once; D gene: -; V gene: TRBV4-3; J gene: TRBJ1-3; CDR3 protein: CASSQDGTDGNTIYF; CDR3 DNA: TGCGCCAGCAGCCAAGACGGAACGGATGGAAACACCATATATTTT
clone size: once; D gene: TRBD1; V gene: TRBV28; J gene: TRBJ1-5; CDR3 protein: CASSPSGTGDNQPQHF; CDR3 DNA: TGTGCCAGCAGTCCCTCCGGGACAGGGGACAATCAGCCCCAGCATTTT
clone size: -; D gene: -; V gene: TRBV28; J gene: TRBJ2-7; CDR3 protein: CASSPWTISYEQYF; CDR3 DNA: TGTGCCAGCAGTCCATGGACTATTTCCTACGAGCAGTACTTC
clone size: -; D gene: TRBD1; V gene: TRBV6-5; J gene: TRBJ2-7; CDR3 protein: CASSYRGRSETGEQYF; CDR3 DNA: TGTGCCAGCAGTTATAGGGGGCGGAGTGAGACGGGCGAGCAGTACTTC
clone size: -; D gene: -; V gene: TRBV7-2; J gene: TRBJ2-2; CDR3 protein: CASSLKRDTGELFF; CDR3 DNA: TGTGCCAGCAGCCTAAAAAGGGACACCGGGGAGCTGTTTTTT
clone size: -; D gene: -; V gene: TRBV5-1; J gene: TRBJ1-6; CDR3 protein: CASSPRPGERSPLHF; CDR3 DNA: TGCGCCAGCAGCCCCAGGCCTGGGGAGCGCTCACCCCTCCACTTT
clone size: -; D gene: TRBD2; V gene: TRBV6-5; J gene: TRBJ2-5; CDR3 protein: CASSSVAGSQETQYF; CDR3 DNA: TGTGCCAGCAGTTCCGTAGCGGGTAGTCAAGAGACCCAGTACTTC